This T cell receptor beta chain was found in a study of vaccination and CD4 T cells after COVID-19. Study as a whole: Convalescent persons amounted to six males plus four females, two of whom were Hispanic.

Germline-derived CDR1 and CDR2 are KGHDR and SFDVKD. With V trimmed by 10 bases and J by 2 bases, 7 bases remained unmatched. This CDR3 region has 14 residues. Sequencing of cultured CD4+ T cell DNA used the Oncomine TCR Beta short-read assay. Cultured CD4+ T cells were the source of extracted genomic DNA. TCRdb re-derived calls from the PCR reads in MiXCR, one entry per CDR3 protein. The sample has 20,000 to 30,000 distinct CDR3 sequences; 42% are singletons. This clonotype was seen a few times. Antigen unknown. Time point meaning: late sampling 161 to 241 days after vaccination in three convalescent patients. Described treatment: roughly ten-day PBMC culture with coronavirus spike peptide pools or control peptides (ViraFEST assay). ViraFEST relied on peptide pools to expand antigen-specific T cells; the TCRs were sequenced afterward. In this cohort, PCR tests turned positive between March and December 2020, predating US Alpha, Beta and Delta variants.

The starting material was CD4+ T cells from blood, cultured in vitro, obtained about 7 months after SARS-CoV-2 vaccination. V is TRBV24-1 and J is TRBJ2-3, with 8 bases fitting TRBD2. The sequence came from a human donor who had recovered from COVID-19. The CDR3 is CATREGGNTDTQYF. CDR3 DNA sequence: TGTGCCACTCGGGAGGGAGGTAACACAGATACGCAGTATTTT.